This T cell receptor beta chain was captured by sequencing in a study of blood T cell repertoires in COVID-19. The V and J ends lost 5 bases and 8 bases, in that order; junction bases with no gene match: 6. CDR3 length equals 15 residues. The germline gives CDR1 SGHVS, CDR2 FQNEAQ. Measured with immunoSEQ multiplex PCR; TCRdb has only the in-frame clones, and not every one. This table holds hundreds of thousands of clones, roughly four fifths found once. This chain joins TRBV7-8 and TRBJ2-2, with 12 bases matching TRBD1. The specimen sequenced was peripheral blood. The clonotype originates from a woman aged 40 to 55 with active or convalescent COVID-19. In DNA form, the CDR3 reads TGTGCCAGCAGCACCGGGACAGGGGGCGGAGGGGAGCTGTTTTTT. This gives the protein CASSTGTGGGGELFF.